Listed here are 2 T cell receptor beta chains from one sample, sequenced in a study of Ad26.COV2.S vaccination and SARS-CoV-2 variants. The treatment was: roughly 18 received Ad26.COV2.S at low or high dose, single or two shots; several received placebo; per-sample allocation not given. Day 63 following the first vaccine or placebo injection was when the samples were taken. Clones were sequenced by immunoSEQ multiplex PCR, and TCRdb holds only the in-frame ones, with some missing. Of 350,000 to 450,000 clones listed, roughly 91% were seen once; the top ten hold roughly 3.2%. The sequences come from peripheral blood, collected in a trial of Ad26.COV2.S vaccine versus placebo. The receptors come from a person between 18 and 65 years old who received the Ad26.COV2.S COVID-19 vaccine or a placebo.

This rearrangement joins TRBV24-1 to TRBJ2-1; 8 bases fit TRBD2. CDR1 is KGHDR and CDR2 is SFDVKD in the germline V gene. The CDR3 is 14 amino acids. J lost 8 bases, V lost 3 bases, and 5 bases had no gene match. In DNA form, the CDR3 reads TGTGCCACCAGTGATACGGGGGGGCCGGATGAGCAGTTCTTC. Its translation: CATSDTGGPDEQFF.

The gene calls are TRBV7-2 and TRBJ1-2, with TRBD1 matching over 8 bases. This CDR3 has 15 amino acids. From germline, CDR1 is SGHTA and CDR2 FQGNSA. With V trimmed by 5 bases and J by 5 bases, 10 bases remained unmatched. CDR3 region: CASSDNPGGPYGYTF. Written as DNA, the CDR3 is TGTGCCAGCAGCGACAACCCAGGGGGCCCTTATGGCTACACCTTC.